The present TCR beta chain was sequenced within a study of beta chain features in type 1 diabetes. Investigators reverse transcribed all isolated RNA, so they sequenced expressed TCRB transcripts. Here immunoSEQ multiplex PCR was the method, and the copy in TCRdb shows in-frame clones only, minus some. The repertoire holds about 320,000 clones, with around 15% as singletons. V lost 0 bases and J 8 bases, leaving 19 bases between the germline ends. The length of the CDR3 is 16 residues. Germline V lookup: CDR1 MNHEY, CDR2 SVGAGI. The chain links TRBV6-5 to TRBJ1-2; D may be TRBD1 (6 bases). This TCR derives from a man in his thirties or forties in good health. The material sequenced was central memory CD4+ T cells from blood. The CDR3 sequence: CASSYSMALRGLGYTF. In nucleotides, the CDR3 is TGTGCCAGCAGTTACTCGATGGCTTTGCGGGGGCTCGGCTACACCTTC.